This TCR beta chain was identified during a study of T cell responses to AZD1222 COVID-19 vaccine. Study results and limitations: Seropositivity was recorded at baseline in only 6 or 7 AZD1222 recipients.

The sample holds a few counts of this clone. Its antigen is unidentified. The germline CDR1 and CDR2 sequences are GTSNPN and SVGIG (reference sequence). This CDR3 contains 13 residues. V was clipped by 4 bases and J by 0 bases, with 6 bases between them. Here immunoSEQ multiplex PCR was the method, and the copy in TCRdb shows in-frame clones only, minus some. Of approximately 120,000 clones detected, 75% to 90% appear once; the ten largest clones hold around 4.8%. This clonotype was obtained from an adult in good health. The chain couples TRBV30 to TRBJ1-4; D is undetermined. Here the sequenced sample was peripheral blood, taken on day 0 of AZD1222 vaccination. The CDR3 bases are TGTGCCTGGAATCCCGCAACTAATGAAAAACTGTTTTTT. Translated, it gives CAWNPATNEKLFF.